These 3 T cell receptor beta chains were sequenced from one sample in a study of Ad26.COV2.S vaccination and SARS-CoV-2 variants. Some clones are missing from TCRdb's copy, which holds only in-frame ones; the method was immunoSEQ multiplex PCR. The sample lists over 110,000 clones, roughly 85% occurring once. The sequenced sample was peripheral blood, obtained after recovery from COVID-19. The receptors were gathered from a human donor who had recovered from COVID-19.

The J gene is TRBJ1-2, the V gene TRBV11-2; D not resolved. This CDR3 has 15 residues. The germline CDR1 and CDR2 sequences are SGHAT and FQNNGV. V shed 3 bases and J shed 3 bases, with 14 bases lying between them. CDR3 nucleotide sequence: TGTGCCAGCAGCTTTCAAGGGTGGAGGGACTATGGCTACACCTTC. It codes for CASSFQGWRDYGYTF. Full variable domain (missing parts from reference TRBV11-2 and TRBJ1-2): EAGVAQSPRYKIIEKRQSVAFWCNPISGHATLYWYQQILGQGPKLLIQFQNNGVVDDSQLPKDRFSAERLKGVDSTLKIQPAKLEDSAVYLCASSFQGWRDYGYTFGSGTRLTVV.

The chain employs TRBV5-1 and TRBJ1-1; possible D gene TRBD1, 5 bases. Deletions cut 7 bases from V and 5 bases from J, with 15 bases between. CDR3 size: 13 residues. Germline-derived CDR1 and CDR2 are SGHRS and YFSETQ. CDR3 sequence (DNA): TGCGCCAGCGCCGGCGCGGGGGGGACTGAAGCTTTCTTT. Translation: CASAGAGGTEAFF.

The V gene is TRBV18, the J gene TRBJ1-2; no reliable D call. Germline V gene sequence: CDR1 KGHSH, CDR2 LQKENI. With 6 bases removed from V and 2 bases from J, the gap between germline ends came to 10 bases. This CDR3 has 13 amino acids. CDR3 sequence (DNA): TGTGCCAGCTCGAAAAGTACAAACTATGGCTACACCTTC. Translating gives CASSKSTNYGYTF.